The source of this TCR beta chain is a study of blood T cell repertoires in COVID-19. The CDR3 runs 14 residues. With V trimmed by 5 bases and J by 7 bases, 7 bases remained unmatched. CDR1 SGHKS and CDR2 YYEKEE come from the germline V gene (reference sequence). TCRdb's table, derived via immunoSEQ multiplex PCR, lists solely in-frame clones and lacks some. The table has about 180,000 clones, 88% seen once. The receptor was derived from a woman under 40 with acute or convalescent COVID-19. Sequencing was done on a sample of peripheral blood. J is TRBJ1-4 and V is TRBV5-5; 8 bases agree with TRBD1. The CDR3 DNA reads TGTGCCAGCAGTGGACAGGGTCTGAGTGAAAAACTGTTTTTT. Translation: CASSGQGLSEKLFF.